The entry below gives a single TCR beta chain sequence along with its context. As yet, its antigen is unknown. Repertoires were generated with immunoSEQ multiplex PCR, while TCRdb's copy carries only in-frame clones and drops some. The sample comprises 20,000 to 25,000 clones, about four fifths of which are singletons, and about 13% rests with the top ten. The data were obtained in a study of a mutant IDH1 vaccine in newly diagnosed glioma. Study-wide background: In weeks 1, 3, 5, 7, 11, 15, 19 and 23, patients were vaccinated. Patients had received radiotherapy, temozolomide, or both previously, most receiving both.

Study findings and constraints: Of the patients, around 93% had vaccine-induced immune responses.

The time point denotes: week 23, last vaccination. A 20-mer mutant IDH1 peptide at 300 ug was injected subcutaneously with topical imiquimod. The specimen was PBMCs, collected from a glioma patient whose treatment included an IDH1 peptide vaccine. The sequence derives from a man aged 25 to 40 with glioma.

This CDR3 reads CASSYAPGAGELFF. In DNA, the CDR3 is TGTGCCAGCAGTTACGCCCCCGGGGCCGGGGAGCTGTTTTTT. The chain joins TRBV6-5 to TRBJ2-2; perhaps TRBD2 as D (5 bases). With 2 bases removed from V and 6 bases from J, the gap between germline ends came to 10 bases. Germline loops: CDR1 MNHEY, CDR2 SVGAGI. This CDR3 is built from 14 residues.